The present entry profiles one T cell receptor (beta chain) with its context. This record comes from a study of blood T cell repertoires in COVID-19. Across the whole study: Acute and convalescent COVID-19 samples came from the United States, Italy and Spain. Sources were T cells, B-cell-depleted T cells, or PBMCs; the material itself was cDNA or gDNA.

In the original workflow: Amplifying reference gene primers gave estimates of nucleated cell counts. The table came from immunoSEQ multiplex PCR; TCRdb's copy has only in-frame clones and leaves some out. V, J and clone size are those of that table, while D and trimming were read from the DNA. The sample yields 200,000 to 250,000 clones, around three quarters seen once. The germline V gene encodes CDR1 LNHDA and CDR2 SQIVND (reference sequence). Trimming took 2 bases from V and 3 from J; bases not matched to a gene: 3. There are 14 residues in the CDR3. Sequencing used peripheral blood. The V call is TRBV19, the J call TRBJ2-7; 8 positions match TRBD1. This sequence was found in a woman between 70 and 85 years old with acute or convalescent COVID-19. This chain's CDR3 is CASSILGQDYEQYF. DNA of the CDR3: TGTGCCAGTAGTATATTGGGACAGGACTACGAGCAGTACTTC.